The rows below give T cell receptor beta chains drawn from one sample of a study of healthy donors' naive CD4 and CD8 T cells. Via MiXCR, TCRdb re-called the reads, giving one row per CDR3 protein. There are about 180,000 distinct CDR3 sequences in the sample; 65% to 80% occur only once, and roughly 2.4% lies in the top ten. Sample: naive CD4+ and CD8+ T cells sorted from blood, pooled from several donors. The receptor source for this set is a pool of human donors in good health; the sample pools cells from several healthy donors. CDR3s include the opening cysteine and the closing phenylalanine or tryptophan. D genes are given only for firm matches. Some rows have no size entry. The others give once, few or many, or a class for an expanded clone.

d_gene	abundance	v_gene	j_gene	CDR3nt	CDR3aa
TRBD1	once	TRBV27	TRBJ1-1	TGTGCCAGCGGGAAACAGGGGGCGAACACTGAAGCTTTCTTT	CASGKQGANTEAFF
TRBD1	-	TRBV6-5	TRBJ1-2	TGTGCCAGCAGTACCCTGGGACAGGGGCGCGGCTACACCTTC	CASSTLGQGRGYTF
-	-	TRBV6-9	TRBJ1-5	TGTGCCAGCAGTTATTCGAGAGATCAGCCCCAGCATTTT	CASSYSRDQPQHF
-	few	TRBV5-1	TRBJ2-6	TGCGCCAGCAGCCTAGACCGGCAGGGCTCTGGGGCCAACGTCCTGACTTTC	CASSLDRQGSGANVLTF
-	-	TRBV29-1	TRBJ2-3	TGCAGCGTTGCTTTTAGGACAGATACGCAGTATTTT	CSVAFRTDTQYF
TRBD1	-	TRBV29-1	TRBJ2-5	TGCAGCGTCCGGGACAGCATAGAGACCCAGTACTTC	CSVRDSIETQYF
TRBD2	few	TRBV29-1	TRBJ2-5	TGCAGCGTTGTCAGAGCGGGGCGTCGGGAGACCCAGTACTTC	CSVVRAGRRETQYF
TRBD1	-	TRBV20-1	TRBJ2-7	TGCAGTGCTAGAGGCGGACAGGCTTACGAGCAGTACTTC	CSARGGQAYEQYF
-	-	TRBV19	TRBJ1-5	TGTGCCAGTAGTATTGAGGGGATCGTCAATCAGCCCCAGCATTTT	CASSIEGIVNQPQHF
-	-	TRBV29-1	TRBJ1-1	TGCAGCGTTGGGACAGCCCCTGAAGCTTTCTTT	CSVGTAPEAFF
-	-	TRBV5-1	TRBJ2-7	TGCGCCAGCAGCTCAAGCGGTTTCTACGAGCAGTACTTC	CASSSSGFYEQYF
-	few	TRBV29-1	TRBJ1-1	TGCAGCGTCTTTTGGGCAGGGAACACTGAAGCTTTCTTT	CSVFWAGNTEAFF
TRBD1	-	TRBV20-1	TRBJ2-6	TGCAGTGCCCTCGGGACAGGGGCTGGGGCCAACGTCCTGACTTTC	CSALGTGAGANVLTF
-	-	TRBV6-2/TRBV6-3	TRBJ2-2	TGTGCCATCAGTGATTTCACCGGGGAGCTGTTTTTT	CAISDFTGELFF
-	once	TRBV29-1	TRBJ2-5	TGCAGCGCCGTGTCTAGCGCGGGAGAGACCCAGTACTTC	CSAVSSAGETQYF
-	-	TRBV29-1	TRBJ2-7	TGCAGCGTTGATGGACTACTCCCCACGTCGTACTTC	CSVDGLLPTSYF
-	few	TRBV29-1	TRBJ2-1	TGCAGCGCCCAACCCCGCGATGAGCAGTTCTTC	CSAQPRDEQFF
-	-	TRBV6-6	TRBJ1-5	TGTGCCAGCAGTCCAAGGGACAGCAATCAGCCCCAGCATTTT	CASSPRDSNQPQHF
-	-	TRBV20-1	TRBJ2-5	TGCAGTGCTAGAGACCGGGGGCGCGCGGAGACCCAGTACTTC	CSARDRGRAETQYF
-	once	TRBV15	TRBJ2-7	TGTGCCACCAGCAGCGCGGGGACAGCCTATTTGGGGGAGCAGTACTTC	CATSSAGTAYLGEQYF
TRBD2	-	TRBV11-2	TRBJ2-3	TGTGCCAGCAGCCCAACTAGCGGGGACATAGATACGCAGTATTTT	CASSPTSGDIDTQYF
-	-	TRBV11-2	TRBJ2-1	TGTGCCAGCAGTCCTTTGCCTGGTGAGCAGTTCTTC	CASSPLPGEQFF
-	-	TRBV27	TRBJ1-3	TGTGCCAGCAGAGAGGGCCTCTCTGGAAACACCATATATTTT	CASREGLSGNTIYF
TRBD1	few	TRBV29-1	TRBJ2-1	TGCAGCGGGGGACAGGGCAATGAGCAGTTCTTC	CSGGQGNEQFF
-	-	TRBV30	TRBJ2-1	TGTGCCTGGAGTGTAGGGACTGCCTTTTACAATGAGCAGTTCTTC	CAWSVGTAFYNEQFF